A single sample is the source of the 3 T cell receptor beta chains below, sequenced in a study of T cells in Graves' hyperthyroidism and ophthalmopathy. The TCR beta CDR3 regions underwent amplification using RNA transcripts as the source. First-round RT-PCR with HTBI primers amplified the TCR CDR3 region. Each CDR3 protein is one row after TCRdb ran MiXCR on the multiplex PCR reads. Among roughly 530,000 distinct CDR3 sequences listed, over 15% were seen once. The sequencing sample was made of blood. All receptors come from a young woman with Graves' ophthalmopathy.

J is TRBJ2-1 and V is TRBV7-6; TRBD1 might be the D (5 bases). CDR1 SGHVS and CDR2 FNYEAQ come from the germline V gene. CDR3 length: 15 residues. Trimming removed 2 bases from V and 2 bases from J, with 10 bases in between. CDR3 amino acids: CASSLQGWPYNEQFF. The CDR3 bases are TGTGCCAGCAGCTTACAGGGTTGGCCCTACAATGAGCAGTTCTTC.

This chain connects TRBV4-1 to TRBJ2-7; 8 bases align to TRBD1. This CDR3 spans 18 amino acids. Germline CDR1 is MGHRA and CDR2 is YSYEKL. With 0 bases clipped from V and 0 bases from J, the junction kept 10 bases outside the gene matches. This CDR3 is CASSQDPGGPYFSYEQYF. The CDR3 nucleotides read TGCGCCAGCAGCCAAGACCCAGGGGGCCCATATTTCTCCTACGAGCAGTACTTC.

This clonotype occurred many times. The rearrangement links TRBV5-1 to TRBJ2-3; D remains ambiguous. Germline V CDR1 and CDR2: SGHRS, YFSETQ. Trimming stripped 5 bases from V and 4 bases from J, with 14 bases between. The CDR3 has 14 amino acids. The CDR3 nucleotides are TGCGCCAGCAGAATGGATATTGGGTCAGATACGCAGTATTTT. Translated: CASRMDIGSDTQYF.